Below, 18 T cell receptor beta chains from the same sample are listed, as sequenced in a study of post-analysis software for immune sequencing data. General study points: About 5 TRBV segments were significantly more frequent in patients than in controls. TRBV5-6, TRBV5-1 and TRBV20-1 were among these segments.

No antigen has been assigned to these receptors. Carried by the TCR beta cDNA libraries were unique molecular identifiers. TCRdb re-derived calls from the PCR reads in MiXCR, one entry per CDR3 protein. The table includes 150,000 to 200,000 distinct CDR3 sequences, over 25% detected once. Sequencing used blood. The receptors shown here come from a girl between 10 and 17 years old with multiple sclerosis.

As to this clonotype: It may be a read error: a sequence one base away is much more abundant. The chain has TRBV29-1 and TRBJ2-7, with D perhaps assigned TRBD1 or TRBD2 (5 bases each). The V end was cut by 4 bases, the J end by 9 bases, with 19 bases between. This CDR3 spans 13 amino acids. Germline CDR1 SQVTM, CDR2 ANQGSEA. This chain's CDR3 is CSVGPGSLHGQYF. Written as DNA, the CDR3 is TGCAGCGTTGGGCCAGGGAGTCTACACGGGCAGTACTTC.

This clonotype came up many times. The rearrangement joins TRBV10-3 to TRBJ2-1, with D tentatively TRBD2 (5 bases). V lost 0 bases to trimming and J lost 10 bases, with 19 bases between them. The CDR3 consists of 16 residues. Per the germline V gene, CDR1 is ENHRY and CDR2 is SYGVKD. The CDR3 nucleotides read TGTGCCATCAGTGAGTCTGGCGGGCAACCTCCCAGGGAGCAGTTCTTC. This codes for CAISESGGQPPREQFF.

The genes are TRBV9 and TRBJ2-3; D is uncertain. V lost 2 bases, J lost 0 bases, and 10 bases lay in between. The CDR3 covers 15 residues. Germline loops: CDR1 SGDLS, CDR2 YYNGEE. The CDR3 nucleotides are TGTGCCAGCAGCGTGGACGACGCTAGCACAGATACGCAGTATTTT. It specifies CASSVDDASTDTQYF.

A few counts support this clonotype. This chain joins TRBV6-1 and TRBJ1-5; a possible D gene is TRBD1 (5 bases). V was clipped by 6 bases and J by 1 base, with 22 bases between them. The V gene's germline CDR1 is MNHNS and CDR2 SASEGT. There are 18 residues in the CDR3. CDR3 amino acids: CASSPGTGAKDSNQPQHF. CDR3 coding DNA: TGTGCCAGCAGCCCGGGGACCGGGGCCAAAGACAGCAATCAGCCCCAGCATTTT.

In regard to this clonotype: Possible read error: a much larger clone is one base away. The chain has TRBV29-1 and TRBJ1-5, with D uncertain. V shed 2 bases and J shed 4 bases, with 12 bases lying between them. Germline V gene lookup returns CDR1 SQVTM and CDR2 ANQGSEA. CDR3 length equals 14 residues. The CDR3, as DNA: TGCAGCGTTGAATCGGGTCAGTCAAATCAGCCCCAGCATTTT. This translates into CSVESGQSNQPQHF.

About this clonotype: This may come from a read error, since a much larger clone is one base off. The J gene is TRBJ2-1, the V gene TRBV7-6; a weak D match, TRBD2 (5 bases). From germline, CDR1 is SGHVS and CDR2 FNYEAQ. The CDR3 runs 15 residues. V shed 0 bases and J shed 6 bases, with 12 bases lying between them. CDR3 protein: CASSLAVGEGNEQFF. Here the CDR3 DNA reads TGTGCCAGCAGCTTAGCGGTGGGAGAAGGCAATGAGCAGTTCTTC.

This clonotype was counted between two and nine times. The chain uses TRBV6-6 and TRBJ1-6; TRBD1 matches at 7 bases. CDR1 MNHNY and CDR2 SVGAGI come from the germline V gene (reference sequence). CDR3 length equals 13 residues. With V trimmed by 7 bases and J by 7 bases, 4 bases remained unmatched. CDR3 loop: CASTDRDNSPLHF. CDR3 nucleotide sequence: TGTGCCAGCACCGACAGGGACAATTCACCCCTCCACTTT.

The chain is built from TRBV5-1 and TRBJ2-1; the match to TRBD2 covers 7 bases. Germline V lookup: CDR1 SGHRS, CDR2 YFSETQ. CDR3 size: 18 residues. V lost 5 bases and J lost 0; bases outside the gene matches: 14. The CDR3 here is CASRHAYPGLSSYNEQFF. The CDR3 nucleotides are TGCGCCAGCAGACACGCCTACCCGGGACTAAGCTCCTACAATGAGCAGTTCTTC.

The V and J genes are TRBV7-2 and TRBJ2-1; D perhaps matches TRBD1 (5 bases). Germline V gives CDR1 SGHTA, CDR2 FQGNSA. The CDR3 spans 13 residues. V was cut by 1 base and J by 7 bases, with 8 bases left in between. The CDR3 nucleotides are TGTGCCAGCAGCTTAGAGGGGTTGAATGAGCAGTTCTTC. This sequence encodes CASSLEGLNEQFF.

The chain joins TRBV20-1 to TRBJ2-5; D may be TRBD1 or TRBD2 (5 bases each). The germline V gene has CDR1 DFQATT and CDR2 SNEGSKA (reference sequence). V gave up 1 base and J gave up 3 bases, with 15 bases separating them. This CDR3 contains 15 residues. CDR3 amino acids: CSARVPGPNKETQYF. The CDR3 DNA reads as TGCAGTGCTAGAGTTCCGGGGCCGAACAAAGAGACCCAGTACTTC.

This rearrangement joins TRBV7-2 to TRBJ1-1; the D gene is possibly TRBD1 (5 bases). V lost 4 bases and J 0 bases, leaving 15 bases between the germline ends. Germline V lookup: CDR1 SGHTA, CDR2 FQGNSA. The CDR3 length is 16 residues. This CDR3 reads CASSSPSGRVNTEAFF. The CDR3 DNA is TGTGCCAGCAGCTCCCCCTCGGGCAGGGTGAACACTGAAGCTTTCTTT.

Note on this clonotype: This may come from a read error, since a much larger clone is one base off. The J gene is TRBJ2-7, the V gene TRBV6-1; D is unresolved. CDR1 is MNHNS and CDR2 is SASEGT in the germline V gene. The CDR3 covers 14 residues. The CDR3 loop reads CASREATVTYEQYF. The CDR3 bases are TGTGCCAGCAGGGAAGCGACGGTAACCTACGAGCAGTACTTC.

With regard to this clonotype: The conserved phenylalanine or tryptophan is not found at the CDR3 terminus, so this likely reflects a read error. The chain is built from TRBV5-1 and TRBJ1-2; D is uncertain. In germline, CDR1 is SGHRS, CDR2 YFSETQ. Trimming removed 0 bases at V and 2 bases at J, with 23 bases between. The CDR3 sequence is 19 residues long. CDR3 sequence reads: CASSLAGDVGIGPNYGYTV. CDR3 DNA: TGCGCCAGCAGCTTGGCCGGAGATGTAGGAATCGGCCCAAACTATGGCTACACCGTC.

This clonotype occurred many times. The CDR3 nucleotides read TGTGCCAGCGGGGTAGGGATCTCCTACAATGAGCAGTTCTTC. It encodes CASGVGISYNEQFF. V usage is TRBV6-2 or TRBV6-3 and J usage is TRBJ2-1, with D unclear. This CDR3 contains 14 residues. The V gene's germline CDR1 is MNHEY and CDR2 SVGEGT. Trimming stripped 8 bases from V and 0 bases from J, with 11 bases between.

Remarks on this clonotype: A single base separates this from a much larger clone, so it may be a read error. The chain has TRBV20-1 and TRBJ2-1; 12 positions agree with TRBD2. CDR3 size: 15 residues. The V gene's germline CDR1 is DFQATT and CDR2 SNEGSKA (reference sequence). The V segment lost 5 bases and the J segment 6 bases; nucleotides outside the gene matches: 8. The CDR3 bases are TGCAGTGCTGCTAGCGGGAGGGGTCTGGGCAATGAGCAGTTCTTC. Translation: CSAASGRGLGNEQFF.

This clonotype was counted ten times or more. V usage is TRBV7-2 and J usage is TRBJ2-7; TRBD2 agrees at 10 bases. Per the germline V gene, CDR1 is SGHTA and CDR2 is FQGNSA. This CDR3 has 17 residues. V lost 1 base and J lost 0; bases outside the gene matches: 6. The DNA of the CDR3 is TGTGCCAGCAGCTTAGAGGGACTAGCGACGGCCTCCTACGAGCAGTACTTC. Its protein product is CASSLEGLATASYEQYF.

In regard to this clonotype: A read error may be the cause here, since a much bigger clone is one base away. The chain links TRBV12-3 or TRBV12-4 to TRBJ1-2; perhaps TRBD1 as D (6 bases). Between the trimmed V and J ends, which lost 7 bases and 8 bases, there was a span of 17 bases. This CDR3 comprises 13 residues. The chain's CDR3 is CASTYDRTAGYTF. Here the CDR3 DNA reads TGTGCCAGCACCTACGACAGGACAGCGGGCTACACCTTC.

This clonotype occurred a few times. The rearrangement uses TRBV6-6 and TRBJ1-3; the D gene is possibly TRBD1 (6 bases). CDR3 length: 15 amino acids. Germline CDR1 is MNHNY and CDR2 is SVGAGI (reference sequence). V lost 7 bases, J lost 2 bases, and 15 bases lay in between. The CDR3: CASTLLGGTGNTIYF. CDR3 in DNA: TGTGCCAGCACCTTACTTGGGGGCACTGGAAACACCATATATTTT.